This TCR beta chain came from a study of shared clonotypes between healthy human individuals. Trimming pared 4 bases from V and 3 bases from J, leaving 14 bases between. The germline V gene encodes CDR1 SGHRS and CDR2 YFSETQ. The CDR3 totals 14 residues. Profiling relied on immunoSEQ multiplex PCR, and the TCRdb table lists in-frame clones only, not all of them. The table lists about 1 million clones, around 74% of them singletons. The sample comprised memory CD4+ T cells sorted from blood. Specified subset: CD45RA-negative fraction. The chain carries TRBV5-1 and TRBJ2-7, with D tentatively TRBD1 or TRBD2 (5 bases each). The sequence was obtained from a man aged 18 to 30 in good health. CDR3 region: CASSRTGRHYEQYF. The CDR3 nucleotides are TGCGCCAGCAGCCGCACGGGACGGCACTACGAGCAGTACTTC. Together with reference TRBV5-1 and TRBJ2-7, the CDR3 gives the full variable domain: KAGVTQTPRYLIKTRGQQVTLSCSPISGHRSVSWYQQTPGQGLQFLFEYFSETQRNKGNFPGRFSGRQFSNSRSEMNVSTLELGDSALYLCASSRTGRHYEQYFGPGTRLTVT.